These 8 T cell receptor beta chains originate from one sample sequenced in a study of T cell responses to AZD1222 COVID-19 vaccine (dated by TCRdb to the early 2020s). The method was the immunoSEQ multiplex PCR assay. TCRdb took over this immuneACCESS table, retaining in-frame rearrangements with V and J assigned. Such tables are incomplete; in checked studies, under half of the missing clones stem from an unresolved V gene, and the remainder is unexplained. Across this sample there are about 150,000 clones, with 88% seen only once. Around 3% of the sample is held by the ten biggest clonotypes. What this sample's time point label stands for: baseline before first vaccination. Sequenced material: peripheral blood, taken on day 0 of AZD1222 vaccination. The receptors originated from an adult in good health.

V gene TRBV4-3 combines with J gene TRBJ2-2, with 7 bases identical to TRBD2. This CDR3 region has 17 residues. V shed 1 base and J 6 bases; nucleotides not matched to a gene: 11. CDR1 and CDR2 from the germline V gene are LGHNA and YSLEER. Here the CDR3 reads CASSQGSVGGPAGELFF. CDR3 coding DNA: TGCGCCAGCAGCCAAGGGTCTGTGGGAGGGCCCGCCGGGGAGCTGTTTTTT.

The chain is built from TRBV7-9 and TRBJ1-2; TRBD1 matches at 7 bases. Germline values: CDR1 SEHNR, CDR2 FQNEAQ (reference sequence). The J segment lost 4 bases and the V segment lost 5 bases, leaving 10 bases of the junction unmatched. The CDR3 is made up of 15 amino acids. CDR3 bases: TGTGCCAGCAGCCGAACCCCCGGACAGGCCTATGGCTACACCTTC. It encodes CASSRTPGQAYGYTF.

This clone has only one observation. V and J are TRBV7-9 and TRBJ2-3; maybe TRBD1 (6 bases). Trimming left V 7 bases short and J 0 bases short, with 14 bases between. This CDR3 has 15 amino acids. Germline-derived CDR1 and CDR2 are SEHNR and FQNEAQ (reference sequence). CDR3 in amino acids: CASMDRLASTDTQYF. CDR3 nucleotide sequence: TGTGCCAGCATGGACAGACTCGCTAGCACAGATACGCAGTATTTT. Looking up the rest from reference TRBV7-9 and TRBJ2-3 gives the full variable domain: DTGVSQNPRHKITKRGQNVTFRCDPISEHNRLYWYRQTLGQGPEFLTYFQNEAQLEKSRLLSDRFSAERPKGSFSTLEIQRTEQGDSAMYLCASMDRLASTDTQYFGPGTRLTVL.

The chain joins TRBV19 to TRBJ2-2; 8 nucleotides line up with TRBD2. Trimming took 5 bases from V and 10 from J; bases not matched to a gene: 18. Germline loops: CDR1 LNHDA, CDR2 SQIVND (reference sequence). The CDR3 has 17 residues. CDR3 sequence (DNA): TGTGCCAGTAGTCATGACTCGGGGGGGAACACCGTTGTGGAGCTGTTTTTT. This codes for CASSHDSGGNTVVELFF.

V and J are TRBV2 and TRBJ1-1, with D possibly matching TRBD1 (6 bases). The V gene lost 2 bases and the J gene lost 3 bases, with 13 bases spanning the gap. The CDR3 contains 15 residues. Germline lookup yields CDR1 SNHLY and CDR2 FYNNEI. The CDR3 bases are TGTGCCAGCAGTGAAATAGTGGAGGGGGACACTGAAGCTTTCTTT. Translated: CASSEIVEGDTEAFF.

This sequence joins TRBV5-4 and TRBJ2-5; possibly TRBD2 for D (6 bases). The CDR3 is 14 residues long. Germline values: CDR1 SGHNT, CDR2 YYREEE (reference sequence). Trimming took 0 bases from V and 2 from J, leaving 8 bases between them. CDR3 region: CASSLAGRQETQYF. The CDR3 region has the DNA TGTGCCAGCAGCTTGGCCGGGAGACAAGAGACCCAGTACTTC.

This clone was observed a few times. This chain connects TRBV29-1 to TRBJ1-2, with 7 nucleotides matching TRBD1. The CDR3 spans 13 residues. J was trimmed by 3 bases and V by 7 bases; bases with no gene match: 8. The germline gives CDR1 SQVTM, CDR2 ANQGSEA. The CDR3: CSAQGHYDYGYTF. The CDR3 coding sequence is TGCAGCGCACAGGGGCATTATGACTATGGCTACACCTTC.

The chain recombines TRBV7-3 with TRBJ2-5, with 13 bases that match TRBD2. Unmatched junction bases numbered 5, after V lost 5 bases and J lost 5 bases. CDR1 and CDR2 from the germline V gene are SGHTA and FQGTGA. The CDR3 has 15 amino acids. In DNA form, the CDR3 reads TGTGCCAGCAGCCAAACTAGCGGGGGGGCCGAGACCCAGTACTTC. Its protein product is CASSQTSGGAETQYF.